Each of the 27 T cell receptor beta chains below was sequenced from the same sample in a study of cytomegalovirus exposure and HLA in healthy donors (dated by TCRdb to the late 2010s). The library was made by the immunoSEQ multiplex PCR assay. For the multiplex PCR, a mixture combining 60 forward primers for TCR Vbeta segments and 13 reverse primers for TCR Jbeta segments was used. Sourced from immuneACCESS, this table was stored by TCRdb with only in-frame sequences that have V and J called. A share of the clones is absent; for the studies checked, an unresolved V gene accounts for under half, and the remainder has no known explanation. The sample's clone listing holds around 40,000 clones. Of the sample, about 6.4% falls within the top ten clones. Sequenced sample: PBMCs. These TCRs come from a human donor in good health.

V usage is TRBV30 and J usage is TRBJ1-5, with 8 bases aligning to TRBD1. Unmatched junction bases numbered 7, after V lost 2 bases and J lost 7 bases. This CDR3 contains 14 residues. The germline CDR1 and CDR2 sequences are GTSNPN and SVGIG (reference sequence). The CDR3 loop reads CAWSPRTGFQPQHF. Written as DNA, the CDR3 is TGTGCCTGGAGTCCCCGGACAGGGTTCCAGCCCCAGCATTTT.

The rearrangement links TRBV6-5 to TRBJ2-7, with 10 bases fitting TRBD2. CDR3 length: 15 residues. The germline CDR1 and CDR2 sequences are MNHEY and SVGAGI. V dropped 7 bases and J dropped 2; count of bases not matched to a gene: 8. CDR3 coding DNA: TGTGCCAGCAAACAAGCCAGCGGGGGGGCCTACGAGCAGTACTTC. This gives the protein CASKQASGGAYEQYF.

The V and J genes are TRBV7-8 and TRBJ2-1; D perhaps matches TRBD2 (5 bases). The CDR3 contains 13 residues. Germline V gene sequence: CDR1 SGHVS, CDR2 FQNEAQ. The V gene lost 5 bases and the J gene lost 6 bases, with 11 bases spanning the gap. The CDR3 DNA reads TGTGCCAGCAGCGACTACTTAGGCAATGAGCAGTTCTTC. This encodes CASSDYLGNEQFF.

This chain uses TRBV18 with TRBJ2-5; 7 bases map to TRBD2. This CDR3 spans 16 amino acids. The V gene end was trimmed by 2 bases and the J gene end by 3 bases; junction bases not matched to a gene: 9. Germline-derived CDR1 and CDR2 are KGHSH and LQKENI. The CDR3 is CASSPLPTSFEETQYF. As DNA, the CDR3 is TGTGCCAGCTCACCATTACCGACTAGCTTCGAAGAGACCCAGTACTTC.

V is TRBV5-4 and J is TRBJ2-7; 7 bases map to TRBD2. The CDR3 is 16 residues long. V shed 4 bases, J shed 0 bases, and the junction held 10 bases outside the gene matches. The V gene's germline CDR1 is SGHNT and CDR2 YYREEE (reference sequence). The CDR3 protein is CASSPNGGGSSYEQYF. For the CDR3, the DNA is TGTGCCAGCAGCCCTAATGGGGGGGGAAGCTCCTACGAGCAGTACTTC. The full variable domain, completed using reference TRBV5-4 and TRBJ2-7, is ETGVTQSPTHLIKTRGQQVTLRCSSQSGHNTVSWYQQALGQGPQFIFQYYREEENGRGNFPPRFSGLQFPNYSSELNVNALELDDSALYLCASSPNGGGSSYEQYFGPGTRLTVT.

This chain links TRBV7-9 with TRBJ2-1; D is unresolved. CDR3 length equals 11 residues. Trimming removed 3 bases from V and 9 bases from J, with 6 bases in between. Germline V CDR1 and CDR2: SEHNR, FQNEAQ (reference sequence). CDR3: CASSFSTEQFF. The CDR3 DNA sequence: TGTGCCAGCAGCTTTAGTACTGAGCAGTTCTTC. The full variable domain, with the rest looked up from reference TRBV7-9 and TRBJ2-1, is DTGVSQNPRHKITKRGQNVTFRCDPISEHNRLYWYRQTLGQGPEFLTYFQNEAQLEKSRLLSDRFSAERPKGSFSTLEIQRTEQGDSAMYLCASSFSTEQFFGPGTRLTVL.

The chain is built from TRBV28 and TRBJ1-2; 10 positions match TRBD1. CDR1 and CDR2 (germline): MDHEN, SYDVKM. Unmatched junction bases numbered 1, after V lost 2 bases and J lost 4 bases. The CDR3 covers 14 residues. DNA of the CDR3: TGTGCCAGCAGTTTAGGGACAGGGGTCTATGGCTACACCTTC. Translating it yields CASSLGTGVYGYTF.

V is TRBV2 and J is TRBJ2-7; 10 nucleotides line up with TRBD1. The CDR3 is 14 residues long. Germline-derived CDR1 and CDR2 are SNHLY and FYNNEI. J was trimmed by 4 bases and V by 8 bases; bases with no gene match: 8. CDR3 sequence (DNA): TGTGCCAGCCAACGGGACAGGGGTCCGTACGAGCAGTACTTC. Its translation: CASQRDRGPYEQYF.

The chain uses TRBV2 and TRBJ1-6; D is uncertain. V lost 5 bases and J lost 8, with 10 bases in between. The V gene's germline CDR1 is SNHLY and CDR2 FYNNEI. The CDR3 runs to 13 residues. The CDR3: CASSSGSDSPLHF. The CDR3 coding sequence is TGTGCCAGCAGTTCAGGATCCGATTCACCCCTCCACTTT.

V usage is TRBV7-9 and J usage is TRBJ1-2, with D possibly being TRBD1 (5 bases). CDR3 length equals 13 residues. Germline V lookup: CDR1 SEHNR, CDR2 FQNEAQ (reference sequence). V was clipped by 6 bases and J by 6 bases, with 14 bases between them. The chain's CDR3 is CASRQGGADGYTF. Written as DNA, the CDR3 is TGTGCCAGCAGACAAGGCGGGGCAGATGGCTACACCTTC.

The V call is TRBV6-1, the J call TRBJ1-5; possibly TRBD1 for D (6 bases). CDR3 length equals 13 residues. With 6 bases removed from V and 9 bases from J, the gap between germline ends came to 15 bases. Germline CDR1 and CDR2: MNHNS and SASEGT. CDR3 region: CASRADSSRPQHF. The CDR3 bases are TGTGCCAGCAGGGCGGACAGCTCCCGGCCCCAGCATTTT.

The rearrangement uses TRBV28 and TRBJ1-2, with a possible D match to TRBD1 (5 bases). Germline CDR1 is MDHEN and CDR2 is SYDVKM. The CDR3 runs 12 residues. Between the trimmed V and J ends, which lost 6 bases and 6 bases, there was a span of 11 bases. CDR3 sequence: CASSQRGDGYTF. DNA of the CDR3: TGTGCCAGCAGCCAACGGGGGGATGGCTACACCTTC.

The V gene is TRBV6-1, the J gene TRBJ2-6; TRBD2 matches at 12 bases. Germline loops: CDR1 MNHNS, CDR2 SASEGT. This CDR3 has 20 amino acids. V shed 4 bases, J shed 2 bases, and the junction held 12 bases outside the gene matches. The CDR3 reads CASSGTRLAGGGAGANVLTF. The CDR3 DNA is TGTGCCAGCAGTGGGACCCGGCTAGCGGGGGGGGGTGCTGGGGCCAACGTCCTGACTTTC.

Written as DNA, the CDR3 is TGTGCCAGCAGCTCTCCTACAGGTCGGCACGAGCAGTACTTC. This gives the protein CASSSPTGRHEQYF. V and J are TRBV7-8 and TRBJ2-7; D is possibly TRBD1 (5 bases). V shed 4 bases and J shed 5 bases, with 15 bases lying between them. The CDR3 loop spans 14 amino acids. Germline loops: CDR1 SGHVS, CDR2 FQNEAQ.

The V call is TRBV7-8, the J call TRBJ1-5; D gene ambiguous. The germline gives CDR1 SGHVS, CDR2 FQNEAQ. Trimming removed 2 bases at V and 2 bases at J, with 7 bases between. CDR3 length: 14 amino acids. The chain's CDR3 is CASSLSEGNQPQHF. The CDR3 bases are TGTGCCAGCAGCTTATCAGAGGGCAATCAGCCCCAGCATTTT.

This chain links TRBV5-5 with TRBJ1-2; a possible D gene is TRBD1 (5 bases). CDR1 is SGHKS, CDR2 YYEKEE, per germline (reference sequence). Trimming removed 0 bases at V and 7 bases at J, with 10 bases between. The CDR3 sequence is 13 residues long. The CDR3 protein is CASSLGQGFGYTF. The CDR3 DNA is TGTGCCAGCAGCTTGGGGCAGGGTTTTGGCTACACCTTC.

This chain joins TRBV29-1 and TRBJ2-5, with a weak D call TRBD2 (5 bases). The CDR3 runs 15 residues. Germline CDR1 is SQVTM and CDR2 is ANQGSEA. V was cut by 7 bases and J by 2 bases, with 20 bases left in between. CDR3 sequence: CSARFFGLRQETQYF. The CDR3 DNA follows: TGCAGCGCTCGTTTTTTCGGACTCCGTCAAGAGACCCAGTACTTC.

As to this clone: Relative to the germline gene, one junction end is altered; a read error may explain this. The chain employs TRBV28 and TRBJ2-7; D perhaps matches TRBD1 (6 bases). This CDR3 is built from 13 residues. The V gene's germline CDR1 is MDHEN and CDR2 SYDVKM. The chain's CDR3 is CASHSNGQQGQYF. In nucleotides, the CDR3 is TGCGCCAGTCATTCGAATGGGCAACAGGGGCAGTACTTC.

This sequence joins TRBV19 and TRBJ2-1; D not certain. Germline CDR1 and CDR2: LNHDA and SQIVND (reference sequence). Trimming cost V 2 bases and J 10 bases, with 9 bases left between them. The CDR3 is made up of 12 amino acids. CDR3 protein: CASSIRLGEQFF. DNA of the CDR3: TGTGCCAGTAGTATAAGGCTCGGGGAGCAGTTCTTC. The full variable domain, completed using reference TRBV19 and TRBJ2-1, is DGGITQSPKYLFRKEGQNVTLSCEQNLNHDAMYWYRQDPGQGLRLIYYSQIVNDFQKGDIAEGYSVSREKKESFPLTVTSAQKNPTAFYLCASSIRLGEQFFGPGTRLTVL.

The CDR3: CASSTIGGPTDTQYF. Here the CDR3 DNA reads TGTGCCAGTAGTACCATCGGGGGGCCTACAGATACGCAGTATTTT. The V call is TRBV19, the J call TRBJ2-3; D possibly corresponds to TRBD2 (7 bases). The CDR3 loop spans 15 amino acids. Trimming removed 4 bases at V and 3 bases at J, with 14 bases between. CDR1 is LNHDA, CDR2 SQIVND, per germline (reference sequence).

As for this clone: One junction end disagrees with the germline gene, perhaps due to a read error. The CDR3 sequence is CSVEGEALSADTQYF. CDR3 DNA sequence: TGCAGCGTCGAAGGCGAAGCCCTAAGCGCAGATACGCAGTATTTT. V and J are TRBV29-1 and TRBJ2-3; unclear D gene. Germline V CDR1 and CDR2: SQVTM, ANQGSEA. The CDR3 contains 15 residues.

The chain couples TRBV13 to TRBJ2-1; possible D gene TRBD1, 6 bases. The CDR3 length is 14 residues. The V end lost 7 bases, the J end lost 3 bases, and 13 bases lay between the germline ends. The germline V gene has CDR1 PRHDT and CDR2 FYEKMQ (reference sequence). Here the CDR3 reads CASTDRLGYNEQFF. CDR3 coding DNA: TGTGCCAGCACCGACAGGTTAGGCTACAATGAGCAGTTCTTC.

The chain couples TRBV27 to TRBJ1-4, with a weak D call TRBD1 (5 bases). The V gene lost 10 bases and the J gene lost 5 bases, with 14 bases spanning the gap. Germline V lookup: CDR1 MNHEY, CDR2 SMNVEV (reference sequence). The CDR3 runs to 13 residues. CDR3 protein: CAMSDRLNEKLFF. CDR3 bases: TGTGCCATGTCTGACAGATTGAATGAAAAACTGTTTTTT. Combining the CDR3 with reference TRBV27 and TRBJ1-4 gives the whole variable domain EAQVTQNPRYLITVTGKKLTVTCSQNMNHEYMSWYRQDPGLGLRQIYYSMNVEVTDKGDVPEGYKVSRKEKRNFPLILESPSPNQTSLYFCAMSDRLNEKLFFGSGTQLSVL.

The chain uses TRBV28 and TRBJ2-1, with D tentatively TRBD2 (6 bases). V lost 4 bases and J lost 7, with 17 bases in between. From germline, CDR1 is MDHEN and CDR2 SYDVKM. The CDR3 extends over 15 amino acids. CDR3 nucleotides: TGTGCCAGCAGTTCCTCAAGCCCAGGGAGGAATGAGCAGTTCTTC. Protein sequence: CASSSSSPGRNEQFF.

This rearrangement joins TRBV29-1 to TRBJ1-1; no reliable D call. The CDR3 consists of 13 residues. Looked up from germline, CDR1 is SQVTM and CDR2 is ANQGSEA. The germline V and J ends were trimmed by 2 bases and 7 bases, with 14 bases remaining between them. The CDR3 is CSVERPTLGEAFF. CDR3 nucleotides: TGCAGCGTTGAAAGACCAACTCTAGGTGAAGCTTTCTTT.

The chain recombines TRBV15 with TRBJ2-3; D is possibly TRBD2 (6 bases). Trimming shortened V by 4 bases and J by 7 bases, and 15 bases separated the two germline ends. The CDR3 sequence is 14 residues long. The germline V gene encodes CDR1 LNHNV and CDR2 YYDKDF (reference sequence). Written as DNA, the CDR3 is TGTGCCACCAGCATCCCCGGGAGCCCGTATACGCAGTATTTT. Amino acids: CATSIPGSPYTQYF. Complete variable domain (other parts from reference TRBV15 and TRBJ2-3): DAMVIQNPRYQVTQFGKPVTLSCSQTLNHNVMYWYQQKSSQAPKLLFHYYDKDFNNEADTPDNFQSRRPNTSFCFLDIRSPGLGDTAMYLCATSIPGSPYTQYFGPGTRLTVL.

The rearrangement uses TRBV6-6 and TRBJ1-3, with TRBD1 matching over 8 bases. The germline CDR1 and CDR2 sequences are MNHNY and SVGAGI (reference sequence). The CDR3 totals 16 residues. V lost 2 bases and J lost 4; bases outside the gene matches: 7. The CDR3 is CASSYGVDRAGNTIYF. CDR3 in DNA: TGTGCCAGCAGTTACGGTGTGGACAGGGCAGGAAACACCATATATTTT.